A selection of T cell receptor beta chains follows, all from one sample in a study of T cell repertoires in cytomegalovirus infection. In TCRdb, the reads were re-called with MiXCR into one record per CDR3 protein. The sample contains approximately 100,000 distinct CDR3 sequences, under 50% of which appear only once. Antigens for these TCRs are unknown. The source material was CD8+ T cells from cultured PBMCs, sampled from culture after CMV antigen stimulation. Receptors were obtained from a human donor in good health (CMV status not recorded). Some clones in this sample may be carry-over from other donors' samples. Each CDR3 is given with its conserved first and last residue. Fields, in order: clone size, J gene, D gene, V gene, CDR3 DNA, CDR3 protein. A D gene is named only where the DNA matches it firmly. Rows give clone size only sometimes, using once, few, many, or a class for an expanded clone.

clone size: -; J gene: TRBJ2-5; D gene: TRBD2; V gene: TRBV12-3/TRBV12-4; CDR3 DNA: TGTGCCAGCAGACTAGCGGGGCCCCTGGAGACCCAGTACTTC; CDR3 protein: CASRLAGPLETQYF
clone size: -; J gene: TRBJ1-2; D gene: TRBD1; V gene: TRBV29-1; CDR3 DNA: TGCAGCACCCGGGACAGCAACAGGGGCGTCGGCTACACCTTC; CDR3 protein: CSTRDSNRGVGYTF
clone size: -; J gene: TRBJ2-3; D gene: -; V gene: TRBV12-3/TRBV12-4; CDR3 DNA: TGTGCCAGCAGCCCCGGGGCTCAAGATGATACGCAGTATTTT; CDR3 protein: CASSPGAQDDTQYF
clone size: many; J gene: TRBJ1-1; D gene: -; V gene: TRBV6-2/TRBV6-3; CDR3 DNA: TGTGCCAGCAGTTCCCTCGGACGCGAGGGGAGTGAAGCTTTCTTT; CDR3 protein: CASSSLGREGSEAFF
clone size: many; J gene: TRBJ2-2; D gene: -; V gene: TRBV7-7; CDR3 DNA: TGTGCCAGCAGCTTAGCGAGTATTGGGGATCGGACCGGGGAGCTGTTTTTT; CDR3 protein: CASSLASIGDRTGELFF
clone size: -; J gene: TRBJ2-7; D gene: -; V gene: TRBV7-9; CDR3 DNA: TGTGCCAGCAACCCGGGGACCTACGAGCAGTACTTC; CDR3 protein: CASNPGTYEQYF
clone size: -; J gene: TRBJ1-2; D gene: TRBD1; V gene: TRBV12-3/TRBV12-4; CDR3 DNA: TGTGCCAGCAGTTTGGGAACAGGGGGGTGGTATGGCTACACCTTC; CDR3 protein: CASSLGTGGWYGYTF
clone size: -; J gene: TRBJ2-1; D gene: -; V gene: TRBV19; CDR3 DNA: TGTGCCAGTAGTCCAGCTCGATACAATGAGCAGTTCTTC; CDR3 protein: CASSPARYNEQFF
clone size: -; J gene: TRBJ1-3; D gene: -; V gene: TRBV12-3/TRBV12-4; CDR3 DNA: TGTGCCAGCAGTTTTGGGGGAAACACCATATATTTT; CDR3 protein: CASSFGGNTIYF
clone size: -; J gene: TRBJ1-4; D gene: -; V gene: TRBV29-1; CDR3 DNA: TGCAGCGTGGCCAGGTCGAATGAAAAACTGTTTTTT; CDR3 protein: CSVARSNEKLFF
clone size: -; J gene: TRBJ2-3; D gene: TRBD2; V gene: TRBV28; CDR3 DNA: TGTGCCAGCAGTCCCGCGTCTGCGGGAGTAACAGATACGCAGTATTTT; CDR3 protein: CASSPASAGVTDTQYF
clone size: -; J gene: TRBJ2-3; D gene: -; V gene: TRBV12-3/TRBV12-4; CDR3 DNA: TGTGCCAGCTCCACCGGGCCAGATACGCAGTATTTT; CDR3 protein: CASSTGPDTQYF
clone size: many; J gene: TRBJ2-5; D gene: TRBD2; V gene: TRBV7-6; CDR3 DNA: TGTGCCAGCAGCTTAGTTCTGGGACTAGCGCAAGAGACCCAGTACTTC; CDR3 protein: CASSLVLGLAQETQYF
clone size: few; J gene: TRBJ2-4; D gene: -; V gene: TRBV7-8; CDR3 DNA: TGTGCCAGCAGCTTAGTGGCGGCCCTAGCCAAAAACATTCAGTACTTC; CDR3 protein: CASSLVAALAKNIQYF
clone size: -; J gene: TRBJ2-7; D gene: TRBD1; V gene: TRBV5-1; CDR3 DNA: TGCGCCAGCAAGCGTCAGGGGGAATACGAGCAGTACTTC; CDR3 protein: CASKRQGEYEQYF
clone size: -; J gene: TRBJ2-7; D gene: TRBD2; V gene: TRBV7-6; CDR3 DNA: TGTGCCAGCAGCCCCCCGGGAGGGGCCTACGAGCAGTACTTC; CDR3 protein: CASSPPGGAYEQYF
clone size: -; J gene: TRBJ1-5; D gene: -; V gene: TRBV2; CDR3 DNA: TGTGCCAGCAGCCAGGGCAGGGTTAACAATCAGCCCCAGCATTTT; CDR3 protein: CASSQGRVNNQPQHF
clone size: -; J gene: TRBJ2-1; D gene: -; V gene: TRBV19; CDR3 DNA: TGTGCCAGTAGTATAGGACAACGCCATGAGCAGTTCTTC; CDR3 protein: CASSIGQRHEQFF
clone size: -; J gene: TRBJ1-5; D gene: TRBD1; V gene: TRBV7-4; CDR3 DNA: TGTGCCAGCAGCTTGGGACAGGGGGAACAGCCCCAGCATTTT; CDR3 protein: CASSLGQGEQPQHF
clone size: -; J gene: TRBJ2-2; D gene: -; V gene: TRBV29-1; CDR3 DNA: TGCAGCGGGGGTGAATTGAACACCGGGGAGCTGTTTTTT; CDR3 protein: CSGGELNTGELFF
clone size: few; J gene: TRBJ1-3; D gene: TRBD1; V gene: TRBV7-3; CDR3 DNA: TGTGCCAGCAGCCTCGACAGGGGGTTTGGAAACACCATATATTTT; CDR3 protein: CASSLDRGFGNTIYF
clone size: few; J gene: TRBJ1-1; D gene: -; V gene: TRBV19; CDR3 DNA: TGTGCCAGTACCCTAGGGGTTAACACTGAAGCTTTCTTT; CDR3 protein: CASTLGVNTEAFF
clone size: once; J gene: TRBJ2-3; D gene: -; V gene: TRBV19; CDR3 DNA: TGTGCCAGTAGTATAGACGGTTCAGATACGCAGTATTTT; CDR3 protein: CASSIDGSDTQYF
clone size: -; J gene: TRBJ2-7; D gene: TRBD2; V gene: TRBV7-8; CDR3 DNA: TGTGCCAGCGGGACGGCGGGGGGGCGGGGGGCCTACGAGCAGTACTTC; CDR3 protein: CASGTAGGRGAYEQYF
clone size: -; J gene: TRBJ2-1; D gene: TRBD2; V gene: TRBV6-5; CDR3 DNA: TGTGCCAGCAGTTACGGGACTAGCGGGGGCAATGAGCAGTTCTTC; CDR3 protein: CASSYGTSGGNEQFF
clone size: many; J gene: TRBJ2-1; D gene: TRBD2; V gene: TRBV11-2; CDR3 DNA: TGTGCCAGCAGCTTAGTATTTGGACTAGCGGGGGGGCTGAGTTCCTACAATGAGCAGTTCTTC; CDR3 protein: CASSLVFGLAGGLSSYNEQFF
clone size: few; J gene: TRBJ2-6; D gene: -; V gene: TRBV20-1; CDR3 DNA: TGCAGTGCTAGCAGGGGTCTTTCTGGGGCCAACGTCCTGACTTTC; CDR3 protein: CSASRGLSGANVLTF
clone size: -; J gene: TRBJ2-7; D gene: -; V gene: TRBV15; CDR3 DNA: TGTGCCACCAGCAGAGACCAGGGAAGCTCCTACGAGCAGTACTTC; CDR3 protein: CATSRDQGSSYEQYF